This TCR beta chain stems from a study of OX40 agonist ivuxolimab in advanced cancers. Study details: Patients' therapy was ivuxolimab, an antibody that acts as an agonist of OX40 (CD134). Enrolled patients in dose escalation had cancers that were hepatocellular carcinoma, melanoma, renal cell or head and neck cancer. Study outcomes and limitations: Doses of 0.1 to 3.0 mg/kg were accompanied by clonal expansion of CD4+ and CD8+ blood T cells by week 6.

CDR1 MNHNS and CDR2 SASEGT come from the germline V gene. CDR3 length: 15 amino acids. The germline V and J ends were trimmed by 3 bases and 3 bases, with 11 bases remaining between them. Collection of blood occurred at baseline, at cycle 4 day 1, and at cycle 7 day 1. Some clones are missing from TCRdb's copy, which holds only in-frame ones; the method was immunoSEQ multiplex PCR. The sample lists 50,000 or so clones; approximately 86% were seen once. Turning to this clone: Antigen unknown.

The source is an adult with an advanced solid tumor such as melanoma, head and neck, liver or kidney cancer. Specimen: CD4+ or CD8+ T cells sorted from blood, collected in a trial of the OX40 agonist ivuxolimab. This chain joins TRBV6-1 and TRBJ1-4; D unclear. CDR3 protein: CASSEVQVANEKLFF. Here the CDR3 DNA reads TGTGCCAGCAGTGAGGTGCAGGTTGCTAATGAAAAACTGTTTTTT.